This T cell receptor beta chain was recorded in a study of blood T cell repertoires in COVID-19. The CDR3 is 14 residues long. V dropped 1 base and J dropped 4 bases, with 7 bases sitting between them. Looked up from germline, CDR1 is KGHSH and CDR2 is LQKENI. Original processing methods: Amplification from reference gene primers served as the basis for estimated nucleated cell counts. The repertoire was sequenced with immunoSEQ multiplex PCR; TCRdb's copy has only in-frame clones and lacks some. Clone size and the V and J calls come from that table; the DNA yielded D and trimming. The data hold about 150,000 clones, with around 85% observed a single time.

The chain links TRBV18 to TRBJ2-2; D call uncertain. The receptor was derived from a man aged 60 to 69 with COVID-19, enrolled during active disease. Sequences were obtained from peripheral blood. Here the CDR3 DNA reads TGTGCCAGCTCACCACTGTCTAGCACCGGGGAGCTGTTTTTT. It codes for CASSPLSSTGELFF. The full variable domain, completed using reference TRBV18 and TRBJ2-2, is NAGVMQNPRHLVRRRGQEARLRCSPMKGHSHVYWYRQLPEEGLKFMVYLQKENIIDESGMPKERFSAEFPKEGPSILRIQQVVRGDSAAYFCASSPLSSTGELFFGEGSRLTVL.